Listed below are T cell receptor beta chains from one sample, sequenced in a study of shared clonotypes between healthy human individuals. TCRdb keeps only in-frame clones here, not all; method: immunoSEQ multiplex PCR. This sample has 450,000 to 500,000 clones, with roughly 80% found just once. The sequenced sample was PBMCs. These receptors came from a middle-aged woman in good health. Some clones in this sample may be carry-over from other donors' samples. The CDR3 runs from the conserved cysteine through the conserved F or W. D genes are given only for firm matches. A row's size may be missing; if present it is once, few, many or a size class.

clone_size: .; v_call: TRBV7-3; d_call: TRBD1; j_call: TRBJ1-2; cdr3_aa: CASSPRTGDGYTF; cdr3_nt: TGTGCCAGCAGCCCCCGGACAGGGGATGGCTACACCTTC
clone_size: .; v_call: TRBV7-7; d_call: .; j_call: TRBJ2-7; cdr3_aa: CASSLGGTNYEQYF; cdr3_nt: TGTGCCAGCAGCTTAGGAGGGACAAACTACGAGCAGTACTTC
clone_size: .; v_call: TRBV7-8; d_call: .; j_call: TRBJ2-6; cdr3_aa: CASSPSVGDGANVLTF; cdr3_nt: TGTGCCAGCAGCCCTTCGGTGGGGGACGGGGCCAACGTCCTGACTTTC
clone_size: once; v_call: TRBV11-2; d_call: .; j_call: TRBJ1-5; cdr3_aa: CASSLVGGADQPQHF; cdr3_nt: TGTGCCAGCAGCCTAGTGGGGGGCGCAGATCAGCCCCAGCATTTT
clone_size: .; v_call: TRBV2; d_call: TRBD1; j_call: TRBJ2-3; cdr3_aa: CASSEQGGTDTQYF; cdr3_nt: TGTGCCAGCAGTGAACAGGGGGGCACAGATACGCAGTATTTT
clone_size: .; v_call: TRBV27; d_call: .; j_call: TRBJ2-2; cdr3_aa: CASSLGSSGIPGELFF; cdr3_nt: TGTGCCAGCAGTTTAGGGAGTTCGGGGATTCCCGGGGAGCTGTTTTTT
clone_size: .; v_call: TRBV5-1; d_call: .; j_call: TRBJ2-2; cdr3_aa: CASKLRTGNTGELFF; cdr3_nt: TGCGCCAGCAAGTTAAGGACGGGAAACACCGGGGAGCTGTTTTTT
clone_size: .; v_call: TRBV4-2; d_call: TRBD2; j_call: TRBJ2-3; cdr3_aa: CASSQGVTSELSTDTQYF; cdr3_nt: TGTGCCAGCAGCCAAGGGGTGACTAGCGAGCTAAGCACAGATACGCAGTATTTT
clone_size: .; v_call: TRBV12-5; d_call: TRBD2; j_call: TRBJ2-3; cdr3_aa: CASGGGLASTDTQYF; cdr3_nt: TGTGCTAGTGGCGGGGGACTAGCGAGCACAGATACGCAGTATTTT
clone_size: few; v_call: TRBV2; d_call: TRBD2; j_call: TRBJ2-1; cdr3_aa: CASRGLAEYNEQFF; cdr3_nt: TGTGCCAGCAGGGGACTAGCGGAGTACAATGAGCAGTTCTTC